What follows are 20 T cell receptor beta chains derived from one specimen sequenced in a study of T cells in Graves' hyperthyroidism and ophthalmopathy. Amplified TCR beta CDR3 regions derived from RNA transcripts. TCR CDR3 regions were first amplified by RT-PCR with HTBI primers. TCRdb ran MiXCR on the multiplex PCR reads and lists one entry per CDR3 protein. The top ten clones hold roughly 5.5% of a sample with almost 600,000 distinct CDR3 sequences, 14% of them seen once. Sequenced sample: blood. The source is a woman in her 30s with Graves' hyperthyroidism that later progressed to Graves' ophthalmopathy.

This clonotype was observed a handful of times. The gene calls are TRBV20-1 and TRBJ2-4, with 13 bases lining up with TRBD2. The CDR3 extends over 19 amino acids. Germline CDR1 is DFQATT and CDR2 is SNEGSKA (reference sequence). The junction had 10 bases not matched to a gene; V was cut back by 0 bases and J by 2 bases. CDR3 residues: CSARDLGLAGDWTKNIQYF. CDR3 nucleotide sequence: TGCAGTGCTAGAGATCTAGGACTAGCGGGAGATTGGACCAAAAACATTCAGTACTTC.

CDR3 coding DNA: TGTGCCAGCAGTTACCCTCGACTGCTCTCTGGGGCCAACGTCCTGACTTTC. It codes for CASSYPRLLSGANVLTF. V gene TRBV6-2 or TRBV6-3 combines with J gene TRBJ2-6; no clear D. Trimming shortened V by 2 bases and J by 0 bases, and 11 bases separated the two germline ends. CDR1 and CDR2 (germline): MNHEY, SVGEGT. The CDR3 is 17 amino acids.

The chain carries TRBV14 and TRBJ1-2; D unclear. Germline V gene sequence: CDR1 SGHDN, CDR2 FVKESK. The CDR3 is 13 residues long. V was shortened by 4 bases and J by 8 bases, with 14 bases between the two germline ends. Here the CDR3 DNA reads TGTGCCAGCAGCCCCCAGTGGGGAGGCGGCTACACCTTC. Its protein product is CASSPQWGGGYTF.

The chain joins TRBV9 to TRBJ2-7; D assignment may be TRBD1 or TRBD2 (6 bases each). Germline CDR1 and CDR2: SGDLS and YYNGEE. The CDR3 spans 15 residues. V gave up 0 bases and J gave up 5 bases, with 15 bases separating them. The CDR3 protein is CASSVEGGRIDEQYF. CDR3 DNA: TGTGCCAGCAGCGTAGAAGGGGGGCGTATCGACGAGCAGTACTTC.

In this sample, this clonotype turned up a few times. V and J are TRBV30 and TRBJ2-1; D is uncertain. The CDR3 is made up of 12 amino acids. Germline CDR1 is GTSNPN and CDR2 is SVGIG (reference sequence). V gave up 4 bases and J gave up 7 bases, with 11 bases separating them. CDR3 residues: CAWNRQLNEQFF. The CDR3 DNA reads TGTGCCTGGAACCGCCAATTGAATGAGCAGTTCTTC.

This chain joins TRBV20-1 and TRBJ1-4, with 7 bases matching TRBD1. Trimming at V came to 3 bases and at J to 7 bases, leaving 20 bases not matched to a gene. The CDR3 extends over 18 amino acids. Germline V lookup: CDR1 DFQATT, CDR2 SNEGSKA (reference sequence). In DNA, the CDR3 is TGCAGTGCTAGGCCTACCAAGGGGGCCATGTCGTTACGTGAAAAACTGTTTTTT. Its translation is CSARPTKGAMSLREKLFF.

This clonotype was seen repeatedly, ten times or more. The chain carries TRBV7-8 and TRBJ2-7; no clear D gene. Trimming left V 4 bases short and J 2 bases short, with 12 bases between. Germline CDR1 reads SGHVS; CDR2 reads FQNEAQ. This CDR3 spans 14 amino acids. This CDR3 reads CASSSQIDTYEQYF. The CDR3 nucleotides are TGTGCCAGCAGCTCGCAAATCGACACCTACGAGCAGTACTTC. The variable domain in full, with the rest retrieved from reference TRBV7-8 and TRBJ2-7, is GAGVSQSPRYKVAKRGQDVALRCDPISGHVSLFWYQQALGQGPEFLTYFQNEAQLDKSGLPSDRFFAERPEGSVSTLKIQRTQQEDSAVYLCASSSQIDTYEQYFGPGTRLTVT.

A note on this clonotype: One end of the junction does not line up with germline, which may come from a read error. The V and J genes are TRBV30 and TRBJ2-2; possibly TRBD1 or TRBD2 for D (5 bases each). The CDR3 runs 12 residues. Germline assignment: CDR1 GTSNPN and CDR2 SVGIG (reference sequence). The CDR3 DNA reads as TGTGCCTGGAGCGAGGGGACCGGGGAGCGGTTTTTT. It encodes CAWSEGTGERFF.

This clonotype was seen repeatedly, ten times or more. This chain connects TRBV10-3 to TRBJ2-7; D might be TRBD2 (6 bases). The CDR3 has 18 amino acids. Germline values: CDR1 ENHRY, CDR2 SYGVKD. Trimming left V 8 bases short and J 12 bases short, with 38 bases between. The chain's CDR3 is CAISDSGDPKFPGPHRYF. Written as DNA, the CDR3 is TGTGCCATCTCCGATAGCGGCGACCCCAAGTTCCCGGGTCCTCATCGGTACTTC.

This clonotype was observed a handful of times. The V and J genes are TRBV19 and TRBJ2-1; D possibly corresponds to TRBD2 (5 bases). V shed 3 bases and J shed 7 bases, with 10 bases lying between them. The germline V gene encodes CDR1 LNHDA and CDR2 SQIVND (reference sequence). This CDR3 has 13 amino acids. The CDR3 loop is CASSIEGLNEQFF. The CDR3 coding sequence is TGTGCCAGTAGTATTGAGGGCTTGAATGAGCAGTTCTTC.

The gene calls are TRBV7-2 and TRBJ2-7; TRBD2 is a possible D gene (6 bases). CDR3 length: 13 amino acids. Germline V gives CDR1 SGHTA, CDR2 FQGNSA. V was pared by 5 bases and J by 9 bases, with 17 bases between. This CDR3 is CASSLGPLGGQYF. As DNA, the CDR3 is TGTGCCAGCAGCCTGGGACCTCTGGGGGGGCAGTACTTC.

This clonotype was counted ten times or more. V gene TRBV6-5 combines with J gene TRBJ1-6, with D possibly being TRBD1 (6 bases). The CDR3 length is 19 residues. With 0 bases removed from V and 7 bases from J, the gap between germline ends came to 22 bases. Germline CDR1 MNHEY, CDR2 SVGAGI. The CDR3 reads CASSYSGGAGDTHNSPLHF. In DNA form, the CDR3 reads TGTGCCAGCAGTTACTCGGGTGGGGCAGGGGATACACACAATTCACCCCTCCACTTT.

The sample holds many counts of this clonotype. This chain joins TRBV11-2 and TRBJ1-4; D is undetermined. CDR3 length: 13 residues. In germline, CDR1 is SGHAT, CDR2 FQNNGV. The germline V and J ends were trimmed by 1 base and 5 bases, with 5 bases remaining between them. The chain's CDR3 is CASSLGLNEKLFF. The CDR3 nucleotides read TGTGCCAGCAGCTTAGGACTGAATGAAAAACTGTTTTTT.

The sample holds many counts of this clonotype. The rearrangement uses TRBV4-1 and TRBJ1-1; the D gene is possibly TRBD1 (6 bases). From germline, CDR1 is MGHRA and CDR2 YSYEKL. The CDR3 is made up of 14 amino acids. V was shortened by 2 bases and J by 7 bases, with 14 bases between the two germline ends. The CDR3 DNA is TGCGCCAGCAGCCAAATTGGGCAGGGGAATGAAGCTTTCTTT. As protein: CASSQIGQGNEAFF.

This clonotype was detected many times. V is TRBV5-5 and J is TRBJ1-1; D uncertain. V gave up 3 bases and J gave up 4 bases, with 34 bases separating them. Per germline, CDR1 SGHKS and CDR2 YYEKEE (reference sequence). This CDR3 comprises 21 residues. The chain's CDR3 is CASSWADRGSGIDAGGTEAFF. CDR3 DNA sequence: TGTGCCAGCAGCTGGGCGGACCGCGGGTCTGGCATAGACGCTGGCGGCACTGAAGCTTTCTTT.

This chain joins TRBV2 and TRBJ2-7; possible D gene TRBD1, 5 bases. The CDR3 contains 13 residues. In germline, CDR1 is SNHLY, CDR2 FYNNEI. V lost 3 bases and J lost 7, with 13 bases in between. The chain's CDR3 is CASSDVRGGEQYF. CDR3 nucleotides: TGTGCCAGCAGTGATGTTAGGGGTGGAGAGCAGTACTTC.

In its sample, this clonotype was seen many times. The gene calls are TRBV29-1 and TRBJ2-2, with D perhaps TRBD2 (6 bases). Germline loops: CDR1 SQVTM, CDR2 ANQGSEA. V lost 5 bases, J lost 4 bases, and 11 bases lay in between. This CDR3 comprises 13 residues. CDR3: CSVREGGTGELFF. The CDR3 DNA sequence: TGCAGCGTTCGTGAGGGAGGCACCGGGGAGCTGTTTTTT.

In its sample, this clonotype was seen many times. Its ends do not fully match the called genes, so a read error is possible. The V call is TRBV6-1, the J call TRBJ2-5; 9 nucleotides match TRBD2. CDR3 length equals 13 residues. CDR1 MNHNS and CDR2 SASEGT come from the germline V gene. This chain's CDR3 is CASSLLAGETQYF. CDR3 bases: TGCGCCAGCAGCCTACTAGCGGGAGAGACCCAGTACTTC.

The chain joins TRBV28 to TRBJ2-3; D remains unclear. Germline-derived CDR1 and CDR2 are MDHEN and SYDVKM. The CDR3 runs to 12 residues. The V and J ends lost 8 bases and 4 bases respectively, with 10 bases between them. The CDR3 loop is CASRLKSDTQYF. CDR3 DNA sequence: TGTGCCAGCCGACTTAAGTCAGATACGCAGTATTTT.

A few counts support this clonotype. The CDR3, as DNA: TGTGCCAGCAGCTTGGCCGGGACCAGCGGGAGTGAGACCCAGTACTTC. Its protein is CASSLAGTSGSETQYF. V and J are TRBV5-4 and TRBJ2-5; 8 bases agree with TRBD2. Germline V CDR1 and CDR2: SGHNT, YYREEE (reference sequence). The CDR3 sequence is 16 residues long. V lost 0 bases to trimming and J lost 5 bases; unmatched junction nucleotides: 9.